The 29 T cell receptor beta chains reported below all come from one sample, sequenced in a study of OX40 agonist ivuxolimab in advanced cancers. Produced via immunoSEQ multiplex PCR; TCRdb's table is partial and in-frame only. The sample yields approximately 10,000 clones, roughly 90% seen once. The source material was CD4+ or CD8+ T cells sorted from blood, sampled in a trial of the OX40 agonist ivuxolimab. The receptors shown here come from an adult with an advanced solid tumor such as melanoma, head and neck, liver or kidney cancer.

V is TRBV12-2 and J is TRBJ2-1; no check of the table's D call, TRBD1, against the DNA was made. TRBV12-2 is termed a pseudogene. The CDR3 totals 16 residues. CDR3 loop: CASRLAVTGPYNEQFF. CDR3 DNA sequence: TGTGCAAGTCGCTTAGCGGTGACAGGGCCTTACAATGAGCAGTTCTTC.

The chain joins TRBV5-1 to TRBJ2-7; 11 bases match TRBD1. V shed 4 bases, J shed 5 bases, and the junction held 11 bases outside the gene matches. CDR1 and CDR2 from the germline V gene are SGHRS and YFSETQ. This CDR3 is 16 amino acids long. CDR3 nucleotides: TGCGCCAGCAGCCCGGTGTGGGGACAGGGGGTCAACGAGCAGTACTTC. Translating gives CASSPVWGQGVNEQYF.

The chain uses TRBV19 and TRBJ2-7; 9 bases match TRBD1. After removal of 9 bases from V and 2 bases from J, the junction contained 8 bases not matched to a gene. CDR1 and CDR2 (germline): LNHDA, SQIVND (reference sequence). CDR3 length equals 14 residues. For the CDR3, the DNA is TGTGCCAGCAGTCCGGGACAGGGTCCCTACGAGCAGTACTTC. Translating gives CASSPGQGPYEQYF.

The V gene is TRBV19, the J gene TRBJ1-2, with D perhaps TRBD1 (5 bases). The germline V gene has CDR1 LNHDA and CDR2 SQIVND (reference sequence). Trimming stripped 4 bases from V and 2 bases from J, with 8 bases between. The CDR3 sequence is 13 residues long. DNA for the CDR3: TGTGCCAGTAGTAGGGGACCAAACTATGGCTACACCTTC. Translated: CASSRGPNYGYTF.

The genes are TRBV29-1 and TRBJ2-7; tentative D call: TRBD1 (7 bases). The ends were cut back, 3 bases at V and 2 bases at J, with 14 bases in the middle. The CDR3 totals 14 residues. The germline V gene has CDR1 SQVTM and CDR2 ANQGSEA. CDR3 coding DNA: TGCAGCGTTGAGCTGGGCAGGGGGGCCTACGAGCAGTACTTC. It encodes CSVELGRGAYEQYF.

This chain connects TRBV19 to TRBJ1-1; unclear D gene. Germline loops: CDR1 LNHDA, CDR2 SQIVND (reference sequence). V lost 7 bases and J lost 1, with 10 bases in between. This CDR3 has 13 amino acids. The CDR3 DNA sequence: TGTGCCAGTAATACGGTTGGGAACACTGAAGCTTTCTTT. Its translation: CASNTVGNTEAFF.

The genes are TRBV5-1 and TRBJ1-5; 11 bases match TRBD1. CDR3 length: 16 amino acids. V shed 0 bases, J shed 6 bases, and the junction held 5 bases outside the gene matches. Germline V gives CDR1 SGHRS, CDR2 YFSETQ. CDR3 nucleotides: TGCGCCAGCAGCTTGGGGACAGGGGGCGAGGGTCAGCCCCAGCATTTT. Protein product: CASSLGTGGEGQPQHF.

This clone was recorded once. The chain links TRBV7-9 to TRBJ2-2, with 8 bases identical to TRBD1. Trimming at V came to 5 bases and at J to 0 bases, leaving 5 bases not matched to a gene. From germline, CDR1 is SEHNR and CDR2 FQNEAQ (reference sequence). The CDR3 spans 16 residues. The CDR3 protein is CASSPDRGANTGELFF. CDR3 nucleotides: TGTGCCAGCAGCCCTGACAGGGGCGCGAACACCGGGGAGCTGTTTTTT.

This chain uses TRBV6-1 with TRBJ2-4; D gene uncertain. The V end was cut by 3 bases, the J end by 6 bases, with 6 bases between. The CDR3 is made up of 12 amino acids. Germline V gives CDR1 MNHNS, CDR2 SASEGT. Here the CDR3 reads CASSDPGNIQYF. For the CDR3, the DNA is TGTGCCAGCAGTGACCCGGGAAACATTCAGTACTTC.

The V gene is TRBV29-1, the J gene TRBJ2-1; D perhaps matches TRBD2 (5 bases). Germline-derived CDR1 and CDR2 are SQVTM and ANQGSEA. Deletions cut 3 bases from V and 5 bases from J, with 5 bases between. The CDR3 is 11 amino acids. CDR3 residues: CSVERDNEQFF. In nucleotides, the CDR3 is TGCAGCGTTGAGAGGGACAATGAGCAGTTCTTC.

The chain uses TRBV28 and TRBJ2-7; D gene unclear. Germline-derived CDR1 and CDR2 are MDHEN and SYDVKM. The CDR3 spans 11 residues. The germline V and J ends were trimmed by 2 bases and 3 bases, with 2 bases remaining between them. CDR3 DNA sequence: TGTGCCAGCAGTTTAGTCTACGAGCAGTACTTC. Protein product: CASSLVYEQYF.

V gene TRBV4-1 combines with J gene TRBJ2-1; 9 bases line up with TRBD2. Germline CDR1 reads MGHRA; CDR2 reads YSYEKL. V shed 1 base, J shed 3 bases, and the junction held 4 bases outside the gene matches. The CDR3 runs 16 residues. The CDR3 sequence is CASSQAPSGDYNEQFF. In DNA form, the CDR3 reads TGCGCCAGCAGCCAAGCACCTAGCGGGGACTACAATGAGCAGTTCTTC.

The chain recombines TRBV6-1 with TRBJ2-1, with TRBD2 matching 12 bases. The germline CDR1 and CDR2 sequences are MNHNS and SASEGT. V shed 7 bases and J 7 bases; nucleotides not matched to a gene: 8. CDR3 length: 15 amino acids. The DNA for the CDR3 is TGTGCCAGCATTCACACTAGCGGGGGGTGGAATGAGCAGTTCTTC. Translation gives CASIHTSGGWNEQFF.

This clone was seen only once. V is TRBV7-9 and J is TRBJ1-1; no firm D call. V lost 2 bases and J lost 1, with 14 bases in between. This CDR3 has 16 amino acids. The germline V gene has CDR1 SEHNR and CDR2 FQNEAQ (reference sequence). This chain's CDR3 is CASSLTQQGPNTEAFF. The CDR3 coding sequence is TGTGCCAGCAGCTTAACCCAACAAGGGCCGAACACTGAAGCTTTCTTT.

This chain links TRBV7-9 with TRBJ2-1; 7 bases match TRBD1. The CDR3 has 13 residues. V lost 3 bases, J lost 8 bases, and 4 bases stayed unmatched. Germline V CDR1 and CDR2: SEHNR, FQNEAQ (reference sequence). CDR3 coding DNA: TGTGCCAGCAGCTTGGTACAGGGGTATGAGCAGTTCTTC. It yields the protein CASSLVQGYEQFF.

The chain employs TRBV6-5 and TRBJ2-5; D perhaps matches TRBD2 (5 bases). Trimming pared 2 bases from V and 4 bases from J, leaving 8 bases between. In germline, CDR1 is MNHEY, CDR2 SVGAGI. The CDR3 sequence is 13 residues long. The CDR3 nucleotides are TGTGCCAGCAGTTACCTAGAGGGAGAGACCCAGTACTTC. Encoded protein: CASSYLEGETQYF.

The genes are TRBV14 and TRBJ2-7, with 11 bases matching TRBD1. CDR1 and CDR2 (germline): SGHDN, FVKESK. The ends lost 3 bases at V and 4 bases at J; junction bases unmatched: 5. The CDR3 covers 15 residues. CDR3 sequence: CASSQDRGLIYEQYF. CDR3 coding DNA: TGTGCCAGCAGCCAGGACAGGGGGCTGATTTACGAGCAGTACTTC. Drawing the rest from reference TRBV14 and TRBJ2-7, the complete variable domain is EAGVTQFPSHSVIEKGQTVTLRCDPISGHDNLYWYRRVMGKEIKFLLHFVKESKQDESGMPNNRFLAERTGGTYSTLKVQPAELEDSGVYFCASSQDRGLIYEQYFGPGTRLTVT.

The chain uses TRBV27 and TRBJ1-1, with unresolved D. Germline V lookup: CDR1 MNHEY, CDR2 SMNVEV (reference sequence). The ends were cut back, 3 bases at V and 5 bases at J, with 4 bases in the middle. This CDR3 region has 11 residues. CDR3 DNA sequence: TGTGCCAGCAGTTTGGGTACTGAAGCTTTCTTT. Protein: CASSLGTEAFF.

The chain carries TRBV13 and TRBJ2-7; D is unclear. The V gene lost 3 bases and the J gene lost 4 bases, with 7 bases spanning the gap. This CDR3 is 12 amino acids long. The germline V gene encodes CDR1 PRHDT and CDR2 FYEKMQ (reference sequence). The CDR3 nucleotides are TGTGCCAGCAGCTTCCTTAAGTACGAGCAGTACTTC. Its translation is CASSFLKYEQYF.

This sequence joins TRBV12-5 and TRBJ2-7; TRBD1 matches 9 bases. V gave up 6 bases and J gave up 2 bases; unmatched junction bases: 11. This CDR3 contains 16 residues. Germline assignment: CDR1 LGHNT and CDR2 FRNRAP. CDR3 sequence: CASGTPGQGLTYEQYF. The DNA for the CDR3 is TGTGCTAGTGGGACACCGGGACAGGGCCTCACCTACGAGCAGTACTTC.

The V and J genes are TRBV5-6 and TRBJ2-7; the match to TRBD2 covers 8 bases. Germline CDR1 SGHDT, CDR2 YYEEEE. Trimming removed 2 bases from V and 4 bases from J; junction bases left unmatched: 5. This CDR3 is built from 14 residues. The CDR3 DNA follows: TGTGCCAGCAGCTTCTCGGGGGGGCATTACGAGCAGTACTTC. It is translated as CASSFSGGHYEQYF.

The chain combines TRBV29-1 with TRBJ1-1; D may be TRBD1 (5 bases). This CDR3 spans 17 amino acids. V dropped 0 bases and J dropped 5 bases, with 22 bases sitting between them. The V gene's germline CDR1 is SQVTM and CDR2 ANQGSEA. The CDR3 is CSVEDWGNWGTLTEAFF. CDR3 bases: TGCAGCGTTGAAGATTGGGGGAATTGGGGGACCCTGACTGAAGCTTTCTTT. Variable domain in full (rest from reference TRBV29-1 and TRBJ1-1): SAVISQKPSRDICQRGTSLTIQCQVDSQVTMMFWYRQQPGQSLTLIATANQGSEATYESGFVIDKFPISRPNLTFSTLTVSNMSPEDSSIYLCSVEDWGNWGTLTEAFFGQGTRLTVV.

The chain uses TRBV25-1 and TRBJ1-4, with 10 nucleotides matching TRBD1. V lost 3 bases to trimming and J lost 8 bases; unmatched junction nucleotides: 6. The germline V gene has CDR1 MGHDK and CDR2 SYGVNS. This CDR3 is 15 amino acids long. The CDR3 loop is CASSERQGASEKLFF. CDR3 DNA: TGTGCCAGCAGTGAGAGACAGGGGGCAAGCGAAAAACTGTTTTTT. Based on the CDR3 plus reference TRBV25-1 and TRBJ1-4, the full variable domain is EADIYQTPRYLVIGTGKKITLECSQTMGHDKMYWYQQDPGMELHLIHYSYGVNSTEKGDLSSESTVSRIRTEHFPLTLESARPSHTSQYLCASSERQGASEKLFFGSGTQLSVL.

CDR3 amino acids: CASSYDRVGYTF. DNA of the CDR3: TGCGCCAGCAGCTACGACAGGGTGGGCTACACCTTC. V and J are TRBV5-1 and TRBJ1-2; 7 positions match TRBD1. This CDR3 comprises 12 residues. The V and J ends lost 3 bases and 8 bases, in that order; junction bases with no gene match: 4. Germline CDR1 is SGHRS and CDR2 is YFSETQ.

The V gene is TRBV29-1, the J gene TRBJ2-7; D perhaps matches TRBD1 (6 bases). Trimming took 7 bases from V and 3 from J, leaving 16 bases between them. This CDR3 has 13 amino acids. Germline-derived CDR1 and CDR2 are SQVTM and ANQGSEA. The CDR3 region has the DNA TGCAGCGCGGCCGTCGGACAGAACTACGAGCAGTACTTC. It is translated as CSAAVGQNYEQYF.

This clone was observed a few times. V and J are TRBV2 and TRBJ2-4; D is undetermined. Germline assignment: CDR1 SNHLY and CDR2 FYNNEI. Trimming pared 3 bases from V and 0 bases from J, leaving 12 bases between. The CDR3 consists of 16 residues. CDR3 sequence: CASSDLLNLAKNIQYF. CDR3 coding DNA: TGTGCCAGCAGTGATTTGTTAAATCTAGCCAAAAACATTCAGTACTTC.

This clone has a handful of counts. The chain couples TRBV6-5 to TRBJ2-1; TRBD2 is a possible D gene (5 bases). CDR3 size: 14 residues. The germline gives CDR1 MNHEY, CDR2 SVGAGI. V lost 2 bases and J 7 bases, leaving 12 bases between the germline ends. The CDR3, as DNA: TGTGCCAGCAGTTACGGTTCTAGCACAAATGAGCAGTTCTTC. It yields the protein CASSYGSSTNEQFF.

The chain uses TRBV15 and TRBJ2-1, with TRBD2 matching over 7 bases. The CDR3 length is 16 residues. V was pared by 0 bases and J by 10 bases, with 12 bases of the junction left unmatched. CDR1 and CDR2 (germline): LNHNV, YYDKDF (reference sequence). This chain's CDR3 is CATSREGGLGAGEQFF. In DNA, the CDR3 is TGTGCCACCAGCAGAGAGGGCGGACTAGGGGCGGGGGAGCAGTTCTTC. The full variable domain, with the rest looked up from reference TRBV15 and TRBJ2-1, is DAMVIQNPRYQVTQFGKPVTLSCSQTLNHNVMYWYQQKSSQAPKLLFHYYDKDFNNEADTPDNFQSRRPNTSFCFLDIRSPGLGDTAMYLCATSREGGLGAGEQFFGPGTRLTVL.

This chain uses TRBV2 with TRBJ2-1; TRBD1 agrees at 7 bases. Germline V gives CDR1 SNHLY, CDR2 FYNNEI. This CDR3 is 14 amino acids long. With 5 bases clipped from V and 5 bases from J, the junction kept 6 bases outside the gene matches. Here the CDR3 DNA reads TGTGCCAGCAGTTCCGGGACAGATAACAATGAGCAGTTCTTC. This encodes CASSSGTDNNEQFF.